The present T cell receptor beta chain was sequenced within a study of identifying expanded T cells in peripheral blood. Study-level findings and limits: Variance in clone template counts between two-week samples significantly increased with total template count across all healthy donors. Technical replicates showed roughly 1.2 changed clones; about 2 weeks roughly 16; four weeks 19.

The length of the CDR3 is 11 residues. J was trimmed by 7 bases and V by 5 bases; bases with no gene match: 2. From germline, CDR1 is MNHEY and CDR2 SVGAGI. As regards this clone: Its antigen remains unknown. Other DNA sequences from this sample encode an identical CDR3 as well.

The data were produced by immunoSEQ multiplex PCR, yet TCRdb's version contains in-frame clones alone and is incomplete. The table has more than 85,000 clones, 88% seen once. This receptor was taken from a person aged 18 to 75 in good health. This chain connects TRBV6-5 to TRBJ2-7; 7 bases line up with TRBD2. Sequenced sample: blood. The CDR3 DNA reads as TGTGCCAGCAGTCCCGGGGGGGAGCAGTACTTC. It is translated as CASSPGGEQYF.